Sequencing of this TCR beta chain was carried out in a study of blood T cell repertoires in COVID-19. Whole-study context: The United States, Italy and Spain supplied acute and convalescent COVID-19 samples.

Per the study methods: From reference gene primer amplification, estimates of nucleated cell counts were derived. This table comes from immunoSEQ multiplex PCR, and its TCRdb copy is limited to in-frame clones, with some not included. D and trimming come from the DNA, and the V and J calls and clone size come from that table. Of about 110,000 clones listed, roughly 85% were seen once; the top ten hold roughly an eighth. The germline V gene encodes CDR1 MNHNY and CDR2 SVGAGI (reference sequence). V lost 6 bases, J lost 2 bases, and 4 bases stayed unmatched. The CDR3 is 14 residues long. The sample taken for sequencing was peripheral blood. The rearrangement joins TRBV6-6 to TRBJ1-3; 7 bases map to TRBD1. The clonotype comes from a human donor in a cohort sampled during active COVID-19. Here the CDR3 DNA reads TGTGCCAGCAGCCGCGGGACAGCTGGAAACACCATATATTTT. Protein product: CASSRGTAGNTIYF.